This is a list of T cell receptor beta chains from one sample in a study of T cell changes during pregnancy in multiple sclerosis. The method was immunoSEQ multiplex PCR; TCRdb's version includes in-frame clones alone and lacks a portion of them. The sample holds roughly 41,000 clones; about nine tenths are singletons and the top ten take approximately 0.61%. Here the sequenced sample was CD4+ T cells from peripheral blood mononuclear cells, taken in the first trimester of pregnancy. Receptors were obtained from a female donor with multiple sclerosis, enrolled in a pregnancy study. CDR3s include the opening cysteine and the closing phenylalanine or tryptophan. D genes are given only for firm matches. Size values are once, few and many counts, or a class for expanded clones, and some rows have none.

.	TRBJ1-1	TRBV9	TRBD1	TGTGCCAGCAGCCTGATGGGACAGGGGGCTCTAGACACTGAAGCTTTCTTT	CASSLMGQGALDTEAFF
.	TRBJ2-3	TRBV18	.	TGTGCCAGCTCACAGACAGGAGGAGCCACAGATACGCAGTATTTT	CASSQTGGATDTQYF
.	TRBJ2-3	TRBV18	TRBD2	TGTGCCAGCTCCCCTGGACTAGCGGGAGTAGATACGCAGTATTTT	CASSPGLAGVDTQYF
.	TRBJ2-7	TRBV29-1	.	TGCAGCGTGTGCACAGTCTCCTACGAGCAGTACTTC	CSVCTVSYEQYF
.	TRBJ2-5	TRBV12-5	TRBD1	TGTGCTAGTGGCTTACAGGGGCTGGACCAAGAGACCCAGTACTTC	CASGLQGLDQETQYF
.	TRBJ1-5	TRBV27	TRBD1	TGTGCCAGCAGTCGGGTACAGGGGCCGTCGACAGAGCCCCAGCATTTT	CASSRVQGPSTEPQHF
.	TRBJ1-2	TRBV5-6	.	TGTGCCAGCAGCGCGGACACCGGTTTCGACGGCTACACCTTC	CASSADTGFDGYTF
.	TRBJ2-3	TRBV13	TRBD2	TGTGCCAGCAGCTTAGGGGCTCGGACTAGCGGGAGGGCCTTACCAGATACGCAGTATTTT	CASSLGARTSGRALPDTQYF
.	TRBJ1-1	TRBV28	TRBD1	TGTGCCAGCAGTTCACAAGGACAGGGCAAATGGGGCACTGAAGCTTTCTTT	CASSSQGQGKWGTEAFF
once	TRBJ2-5	TRBV4-2	TRBD1	TGTGCCAGCAGCCAAGCCCAGGGGGCAACAAAGGGGGAGACCCAGTACTTC	CASSQAQGATKGETQYF
medium-sized	TRBJ1-2	TRBV6-5	TRBD1	TGTGCCAGCAGTACACAGGGGGGAGCCTCTTATGGCTACACCTTC	CASSTQGGASYGYTF
.	TRBJ1-3	TRBV28	.	TGTGCCAGCAGTCCACCTACTATTTCTGGAAACACCATATATTTT	CASSPPTISGNTIYF
.	TRBJ2-5	TRBV10-3	.	TGTGCCATCGGTACGGTAGAGACCCAGTACTTC	CAIGTVETQYF
.	TRBJ2-7	TRBV19	.	TGTGCCAGTAGTATCAGGGTGGCCCCCTACGAGCAGTACTTC	CASSIRVAPYEQYF
.	TRBJ2-7	TRBV7-3	.	TGTGCCAGCAGCTTAGGCCTAGCCGGCGAGCAGTACTTC	CASSLGLAGEQYF
.	TRBJ1-4	TRBV18	TRBD1	TGTGCCAGCTCCTTCTCGTCGGACAGGGGGCTAGATTCAACTAATGAAAAACTGTTTTTT	CASSFSSDRGLDSTNEKLFF
.	TRBJ1-1	TRBV7-9	.	TGTGCCAGCAGCCCCCATCTTACGGGGTCGGTAGGGACTGAAGCTTTCTTT	CASSPHLTGSVGTEAFF
few	TRBJ2-7	TRBV14	TRBD2	TGTGCCAGCAGCCAGGACAAAACTAGCGGGAGGAAGCAGTACTTC	CASSQDKTSGRKQYF
.	TRBJ2-7	TRBV4-3	TRBD2	TGCGCCAGCAGCCACGGACTAGCGGGAGGAAGCTACGAGCAGTACTTC	CASSHGLAGGSYEQYF
.	TRBJ2-7	TRBV11-3	TRBD2	TGTGCCAGCAGCCCGAGCGGGAGAGTGGGGGAGCAGTACTTC	CASSPSGRVGEQYF
.	TRBJ1-1	TRBV15	.	TGTGCCACCGCTTTCAGGGAAATGAACACTGAAGCTTTCTTT	CATAFREMNTEAFF
.	TRBJ2-5	TRBV4-2	TRBD2	TGTGCCAGCAGCCCCCACCTAGCGGGAGGAGAGACCCAGTACTTC	CASSPHLAGGETQYF
.	TRBJ1-5	TRBV11-1	TRBD1	TGTGCCAGCAGCCTATGGACAGGAGAATATAGCAATCAGCCCCAGCATTTT	CASSLWTGEYSNQPQHF
.	TRBJ2-3	TRBV9	TRBD2	TGTGCCAGCAGCGTAGGTCCTAGCGGGAGGGCCTCTCTCACAGATACGCAGTATTTT	CASSVGPSGRASLTDTQYF
.	TRBJ2-1	TRBV19	.	TGTGCCAGTAGGACAACTGGGACTTCCTACAATGAGCAGTTCTTC	CASRTTGTSYNEQFF
.	TRBJ2-4	TRBV19	.	TGTGCCAGTAGTTCCTCCGGTGGGGGCGGCAACATTCAGTACTTC	CASSSSGGGGNIQYF
.	TRBJ2-1	TRBV7-2	TRBD2	TGTGCCAGCAGCTCAGCCGGGACTAGCGGGAGCAATGAGCAGTTCTTC	CASSSAGTSGSNEQFF
.	TRBJ1-5	TRBV5-1	.	TGCGCCAGCAGCTTGGAGTCAGGGGCCCAGCCCCAGCATTTT	CASSLESGAQPQHF
.	TRBJ2-2	TRBV19	TRBD2	TGTGCCAGCCGGACTAGCGTCCTCACCGGGGAGCTGTTTTTT	CASRTSVLTGELFF
.	TRBJ2-7	TRBV14	.	TGTGCCAGCAGCCAAGTCTTGCCTATGGGCTTAAGGGAGCAGTACTTC	CASSQVLPMGLREQYF
.	TRBJ2-2	TRBV19	.	TGTGCCAGTAGTATCACAGGAACAACCGCCGGGGAGCTGTTTTTT	CASSITGTTAGELFF
.	TRBJ2-3	TRBV5-1	TRBD2	TGCGCCAGCAGCCTGGGACTAGCGGGTTTATCTAGCACAGATACGCAGTATTTT	CASSLGLAGLSSTDTQYF